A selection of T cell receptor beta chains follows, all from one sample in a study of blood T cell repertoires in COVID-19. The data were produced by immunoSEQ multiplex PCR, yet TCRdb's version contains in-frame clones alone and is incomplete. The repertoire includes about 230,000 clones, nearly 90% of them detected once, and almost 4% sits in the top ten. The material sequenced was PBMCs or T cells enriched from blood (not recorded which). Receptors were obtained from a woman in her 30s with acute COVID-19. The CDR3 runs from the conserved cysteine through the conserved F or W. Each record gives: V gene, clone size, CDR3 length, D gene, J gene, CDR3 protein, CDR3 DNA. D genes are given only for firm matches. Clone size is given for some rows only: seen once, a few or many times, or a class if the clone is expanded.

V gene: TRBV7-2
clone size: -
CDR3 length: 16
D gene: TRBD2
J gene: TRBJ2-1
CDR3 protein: CASSLIWLAGGNEQFF
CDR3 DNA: TGTGCCAGCAGCTTAATATGGCTAGCGGGGGGCAATGAGCAGTTCTTC

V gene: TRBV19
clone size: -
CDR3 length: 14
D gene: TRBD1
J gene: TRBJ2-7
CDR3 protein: CASSIQTGVGEQYF
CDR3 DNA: TGTGCCAGTAGTATTCAGACAGGGGTGGGCGAGCAGTACTTC

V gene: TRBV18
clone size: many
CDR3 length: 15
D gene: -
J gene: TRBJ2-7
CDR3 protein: CASSPPRGGPYEQYF
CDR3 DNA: TGTGCCAGCTCACCACCGAGGGGGGGCCCCTACGAGCAGTACTTC

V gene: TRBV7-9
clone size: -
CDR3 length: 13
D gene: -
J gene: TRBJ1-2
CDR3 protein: CASSASGGYGYTF
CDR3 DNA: TGTGCCAGCAGCGCCTCCGGGGGCTATGGCTACACCTTC

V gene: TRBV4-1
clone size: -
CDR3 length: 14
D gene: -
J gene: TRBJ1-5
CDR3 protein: CASSQDGGNQPQHF
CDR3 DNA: TGCGCCAGCAGCCAAGATGGAGGGAATCAGCCCCAGCATTTT

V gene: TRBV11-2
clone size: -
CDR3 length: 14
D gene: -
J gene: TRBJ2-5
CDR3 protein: CASSFRGNQETQYF
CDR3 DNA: TGTGCCAGCAGCTTCCGAGGGAACCAAGAGACCCAGTACTTC

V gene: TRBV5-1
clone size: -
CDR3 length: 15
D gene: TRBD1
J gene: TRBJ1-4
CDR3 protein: CASSLLGTDNEKLFF
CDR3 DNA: TGCGCCAGCAGCTTGTTAGGGACAGATAATGAAAAACTGTTTTTT

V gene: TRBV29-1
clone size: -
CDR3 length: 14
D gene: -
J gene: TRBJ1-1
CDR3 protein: CSVATTGLYTEAFF
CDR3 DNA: TGCAGCGTTGCCACCACAGGGCTTTACACTGAAGCTTTCTTT

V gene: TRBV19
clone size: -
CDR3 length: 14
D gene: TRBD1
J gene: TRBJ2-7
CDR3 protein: CASSQTDRGYEQYF
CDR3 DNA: TGTGCCAGTAGTCAAACCGACAGGGGATACGAGCAGTACTTC

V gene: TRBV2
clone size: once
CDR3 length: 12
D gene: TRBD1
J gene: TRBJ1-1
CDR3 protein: CAGQDLNTEAFF
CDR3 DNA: TGTGCCGGACAGGATCTGAACACTGAAGCTTTCTTT

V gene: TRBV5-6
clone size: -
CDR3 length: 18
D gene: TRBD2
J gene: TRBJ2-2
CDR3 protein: CASSLAASGALFAGELFF
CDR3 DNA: TGTGCCAGCAGCTTGGCGGCTAGCGGGGCCCTATTTGCAGGGGAGCTGTTTTTT

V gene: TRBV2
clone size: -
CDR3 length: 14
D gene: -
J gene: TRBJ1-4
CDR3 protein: CASSSGQTNEKLFF
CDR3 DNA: TGTGCCAGCAGCAGTGGACAGACGAATGAAAAACTGTTTTTT

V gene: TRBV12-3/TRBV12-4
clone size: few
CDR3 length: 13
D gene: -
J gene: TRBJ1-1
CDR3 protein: CASSSTRNTEAFF
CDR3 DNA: TGTGCCAGCAGTTCCACACGGAACACTGAAGCTTTCTTT

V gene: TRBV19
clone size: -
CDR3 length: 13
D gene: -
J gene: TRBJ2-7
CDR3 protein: CASSIDSAGEQYF
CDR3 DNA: TGTGCCAGTAGTATAGATTCCGCAGGCGAGCAGTACTTC

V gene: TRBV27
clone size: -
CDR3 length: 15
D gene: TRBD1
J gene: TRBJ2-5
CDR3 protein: CASTPFWTGQETQYF
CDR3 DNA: TGTGCCAGCACCCCATTTTGGACAGGGCAAGAGACCCAGTACTTC

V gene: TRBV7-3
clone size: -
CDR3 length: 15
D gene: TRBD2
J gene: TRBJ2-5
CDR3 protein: CASSLSGGVQETQYF
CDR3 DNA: TGTGCCAGCAGCTTAAGCGGGGGGGTTCAAGAGACCCAGTACTTC

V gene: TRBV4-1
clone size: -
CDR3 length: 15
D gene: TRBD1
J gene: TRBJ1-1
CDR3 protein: CASSWTGDGNTEAFF
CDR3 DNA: TGCGCCAGCAGCTGGACAGGGGACGGGAACACTGAAGCTTTCTTT

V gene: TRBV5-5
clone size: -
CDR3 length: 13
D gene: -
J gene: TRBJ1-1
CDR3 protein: CASSLVGQGEAFF
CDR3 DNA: TGTGCCAGCAGCTTGGTCGGGCAGGGGGAAGCTTTCTTT

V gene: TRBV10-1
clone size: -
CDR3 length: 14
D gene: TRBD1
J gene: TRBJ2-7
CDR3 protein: CASSEGQGPYEQYF
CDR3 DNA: TGCGCCAGCAGTGAGGGACAGGGCCCCTACGAGCAGTACTTC

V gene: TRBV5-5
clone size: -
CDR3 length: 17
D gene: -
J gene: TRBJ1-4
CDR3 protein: CASSDTVWVSTNEKLFF
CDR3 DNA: TGTGCCAGCAGCGACACGGTTTGGGTTTCCACTAATGAAAAACTGTTTTTT

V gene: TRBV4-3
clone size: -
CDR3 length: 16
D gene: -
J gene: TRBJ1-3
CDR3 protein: CASSPDGTNSGNTIYF
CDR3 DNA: TGCGCCAGCAGCCCCGACGGGACAAACTCTGGAAACACCATATATTTT

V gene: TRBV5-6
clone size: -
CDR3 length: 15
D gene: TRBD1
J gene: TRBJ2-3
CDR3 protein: CASSRDRRSTDTQYF
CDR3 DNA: TGTGCCAGCAGCCGGGACAGGCGAAGCACAGATACGCAGTATTTT

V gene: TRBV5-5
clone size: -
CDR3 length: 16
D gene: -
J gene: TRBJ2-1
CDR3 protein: CASSYRDTKSYNEQFF
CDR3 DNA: TGTGCCAGCAGCTACCGGGACACAAAATCCTACAATGAGCAGTTCTTC

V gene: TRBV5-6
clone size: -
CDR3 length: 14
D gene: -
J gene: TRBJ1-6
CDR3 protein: CASSLGGGNSPLHF
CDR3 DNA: TGTGCCAGCAGCTTGGGGGGGGGTAATTCACCCCTCCACTTT

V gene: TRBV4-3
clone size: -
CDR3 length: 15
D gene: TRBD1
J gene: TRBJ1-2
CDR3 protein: CASSVLTGPNYGYTF
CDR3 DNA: TGCGCCAGCAGCGTATTGACAGGGCCGAACTATGGCTACACCTTC

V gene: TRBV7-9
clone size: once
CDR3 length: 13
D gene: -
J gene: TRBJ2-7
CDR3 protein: CASSRTADYEQYF
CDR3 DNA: TGTGCCAGCAGCAGGACAGCGGACTACGAGCAGTACTTC

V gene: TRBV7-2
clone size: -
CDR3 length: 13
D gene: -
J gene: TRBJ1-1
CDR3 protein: CASSFLGLNEAFF
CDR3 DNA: TGTGCCAGCAGCTTTCTGGGGCTGAATGAAGCTTTCTTT

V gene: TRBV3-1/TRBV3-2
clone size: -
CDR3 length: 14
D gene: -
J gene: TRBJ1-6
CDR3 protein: CASSSGGPNSPLHF
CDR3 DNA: TGTGCCAGCAGCTCCGGGGGGCCTAATTCACCCCTCCACTTT

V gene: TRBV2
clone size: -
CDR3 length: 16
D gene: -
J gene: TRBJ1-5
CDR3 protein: CASTPRGGMGNQPQHF
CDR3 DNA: TGTGCCAGCACCCCCCGAGGGGGTATGGGCAATCAGCCCCAGCATTTT

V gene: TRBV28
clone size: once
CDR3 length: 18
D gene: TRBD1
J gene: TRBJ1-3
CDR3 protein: CASSLVGYRGARGNTIYF
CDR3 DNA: TGTGCCAGCAGTTTAGTAGGGTACAGGGGGGCGAGAGGAAACACCATATATTTT

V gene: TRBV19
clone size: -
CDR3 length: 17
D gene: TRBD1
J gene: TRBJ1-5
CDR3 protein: CASSMSRGHYSNQPQHF
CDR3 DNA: TGTGCCAGTAGTATGAGCAGGGGGCATTATAGCAATCAGCCCCAGCATTTT

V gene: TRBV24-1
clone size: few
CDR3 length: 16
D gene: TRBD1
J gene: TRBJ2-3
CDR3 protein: CATSDPGTGGTDTQYF
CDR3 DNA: TGTGCCACCAGTGATCCCGGGACAGGGGGCACAGATACGCAGTATTTT

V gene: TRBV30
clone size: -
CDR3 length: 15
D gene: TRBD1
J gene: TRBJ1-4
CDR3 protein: CAWSVPRGLGEKLFF
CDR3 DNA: TGTGCCTGGAGTGTCCCCAGGGGGTTGGGGGAAAAACTGTTTTTT

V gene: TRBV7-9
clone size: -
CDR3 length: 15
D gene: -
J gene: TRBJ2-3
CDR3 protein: CASSLGAAFPDTQYF
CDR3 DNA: TGTGCCAGCAGCTTAGGTGCGGCTTTTCCAGATACGCAGTATTTT

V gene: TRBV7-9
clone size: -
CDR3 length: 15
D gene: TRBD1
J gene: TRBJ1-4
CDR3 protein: CASSHRTGSNEKLFF
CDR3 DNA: TGTGCCAGCAGCCACCGGACAGGGTCTAATGAAAAACTGTTTTTT

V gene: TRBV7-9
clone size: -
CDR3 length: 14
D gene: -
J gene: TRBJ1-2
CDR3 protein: CASNPAGLNYGYTF
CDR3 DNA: TGTGCCAGCAACCCTGCAGGGCTAAACTATGGCTACACCTTC

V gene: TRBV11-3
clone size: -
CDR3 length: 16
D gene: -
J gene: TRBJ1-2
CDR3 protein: CASSPRFSDMHYGYTF
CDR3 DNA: TGTGCCAGCAGCCCGCGATTTTCGGACATGCACTATGGCTACACCTTC

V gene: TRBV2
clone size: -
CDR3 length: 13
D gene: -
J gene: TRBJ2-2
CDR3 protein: CASSRGNTGELFF
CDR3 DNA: TGTGCCAGCAGCAGGGGAAACACCGGGGAGCTGTTTTTT

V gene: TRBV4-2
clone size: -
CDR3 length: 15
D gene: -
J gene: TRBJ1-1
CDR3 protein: CASSLTGAGNTEAFF
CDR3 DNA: TGTGCCAGCAGCTTAACGGGAGCAGGGAACACTGAAGCTTTCTTT

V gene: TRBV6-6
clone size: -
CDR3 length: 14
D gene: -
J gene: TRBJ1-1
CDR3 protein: CASRPSRDGVEAFF
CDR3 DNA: TGTGCCAGCAGGCCGTCGCGGGATGGAGTTGAGGCTTTCTTT

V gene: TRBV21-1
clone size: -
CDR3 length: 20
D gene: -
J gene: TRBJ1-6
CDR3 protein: CASRVQGPRTLSSYNSPLHF
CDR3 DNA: TGTGCCAGCAGGGTGCAGGGGCCCCGAACTTTGAGCTCCTATAATTCACCCCTCCACTTT

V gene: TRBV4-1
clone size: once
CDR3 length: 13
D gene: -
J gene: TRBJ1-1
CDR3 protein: CASSQLVGGRAFF
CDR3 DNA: TGCGCCAGCAGCCAATTGGTGGGGGGGAGGGCTTTCTTT

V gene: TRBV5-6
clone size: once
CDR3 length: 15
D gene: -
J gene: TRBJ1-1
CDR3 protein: CASSLGWRVATEAFF
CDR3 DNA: TGTGCCAGCAGCTTGGGTTGGAGGGTTGCCACTGAAGCTTTCTTT

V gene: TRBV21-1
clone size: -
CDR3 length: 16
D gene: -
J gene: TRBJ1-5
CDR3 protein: CASSLKRGNGNQPQHF
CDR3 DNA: TGTGCCAGCAGCCTAAAAAGGGGGAATGGCAATCAGCCCCAGCATTTT

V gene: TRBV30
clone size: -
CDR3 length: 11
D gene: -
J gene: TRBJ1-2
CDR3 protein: CATDGVHGYTF
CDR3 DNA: TGTGCCACCGACGGGGTGCATGGCTACACCTTC

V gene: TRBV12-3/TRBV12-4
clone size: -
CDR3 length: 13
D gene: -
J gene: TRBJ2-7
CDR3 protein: CASSLSGHGEQYF
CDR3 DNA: TGTGCCAGCAGTTTATCGGGACACGGCGAGCAGTACTTC

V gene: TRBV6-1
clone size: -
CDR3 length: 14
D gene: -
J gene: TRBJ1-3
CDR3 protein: CASRDTYSGNTIYF
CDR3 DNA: TGTGCCAGCCGAGACACTTACTCTGGAAACACCATATATTTT

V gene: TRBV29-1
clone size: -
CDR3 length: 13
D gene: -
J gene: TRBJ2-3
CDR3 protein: CSVGVTSTDTQYF
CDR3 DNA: TGCAGCGTTGGAGTTACTAGCACAGATACGCAGTATTTT

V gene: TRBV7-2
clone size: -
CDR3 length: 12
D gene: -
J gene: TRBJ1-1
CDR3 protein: CASRVGGTEAFF
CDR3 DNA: TGTGCCAGCAGGGTGGGGGGGACTGAAGCTTTCTTT

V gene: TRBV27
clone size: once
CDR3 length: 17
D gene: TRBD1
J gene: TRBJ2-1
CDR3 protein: CASSPFSGTGKNNEQFF
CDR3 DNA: TGTGCCAGCAGTCCATTCTCCGGGACAGGGAAAAACAATGAGCAGTTCTTC